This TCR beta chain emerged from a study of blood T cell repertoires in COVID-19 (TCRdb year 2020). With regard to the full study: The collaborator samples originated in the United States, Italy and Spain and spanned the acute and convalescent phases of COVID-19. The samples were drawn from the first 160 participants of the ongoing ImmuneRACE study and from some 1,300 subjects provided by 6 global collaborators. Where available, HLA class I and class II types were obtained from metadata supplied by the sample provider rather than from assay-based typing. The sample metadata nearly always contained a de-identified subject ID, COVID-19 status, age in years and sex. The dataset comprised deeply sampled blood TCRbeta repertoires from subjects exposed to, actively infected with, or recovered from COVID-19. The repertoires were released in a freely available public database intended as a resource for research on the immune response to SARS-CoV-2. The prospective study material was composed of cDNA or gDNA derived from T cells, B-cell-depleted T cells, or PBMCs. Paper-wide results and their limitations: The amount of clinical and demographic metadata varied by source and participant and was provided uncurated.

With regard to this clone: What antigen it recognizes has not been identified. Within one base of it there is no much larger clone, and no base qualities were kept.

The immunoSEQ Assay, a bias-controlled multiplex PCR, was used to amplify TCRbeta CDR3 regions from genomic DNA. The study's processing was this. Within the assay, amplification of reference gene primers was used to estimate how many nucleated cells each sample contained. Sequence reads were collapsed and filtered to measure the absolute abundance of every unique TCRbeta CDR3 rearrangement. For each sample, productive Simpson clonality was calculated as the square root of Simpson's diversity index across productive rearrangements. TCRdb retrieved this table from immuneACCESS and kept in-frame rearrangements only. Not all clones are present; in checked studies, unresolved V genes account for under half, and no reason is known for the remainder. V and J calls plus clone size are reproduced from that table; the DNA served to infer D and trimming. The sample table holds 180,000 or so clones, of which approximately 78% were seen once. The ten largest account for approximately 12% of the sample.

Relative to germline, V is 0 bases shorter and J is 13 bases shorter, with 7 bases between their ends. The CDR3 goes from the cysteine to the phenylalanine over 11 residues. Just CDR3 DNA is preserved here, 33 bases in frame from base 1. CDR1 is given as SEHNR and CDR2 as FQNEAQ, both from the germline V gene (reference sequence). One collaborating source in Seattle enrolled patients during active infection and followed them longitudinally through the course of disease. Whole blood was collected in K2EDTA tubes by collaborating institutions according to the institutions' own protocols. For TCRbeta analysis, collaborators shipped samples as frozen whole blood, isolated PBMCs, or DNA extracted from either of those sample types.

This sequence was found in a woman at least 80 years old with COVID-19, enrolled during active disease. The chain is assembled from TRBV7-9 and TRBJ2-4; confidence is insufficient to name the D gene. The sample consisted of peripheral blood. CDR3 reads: CASSLAVEQYF. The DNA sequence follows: TGTGCCAGCAGCTTAGCGGTAGAACAGTACTTC.